The 26 T cell receptor beta chains presented below share a single source sample, sequenced in a study of T cell responses to AZD1222 COVID-19 vaccine. Some clones are missing from TCRdb's copy, which holds only in-frame ones; the method was immunoSEQ multiplex PCR. The sample contains some 90,000 clones, 88% of which appear only once. Here the sequenced sample was peripheral blood, taken on day 0 of AZD1222 vaccination. These TCRs come from an adult in good health.

The J gene is TRBJ1-4, the V gene TRBV7-9; possibly TRBD1 for D (6 bases). V was cut by 5 bases and J by 4 bases, with 11 bases left in between. The CDR3 covers 14 residues. Germline CDR1 reads SEHNR; CDR2 reads FQNEAQ (reference sequence). The CDR3 sequence is CASSLGQINEKLFF. DNA for the CDR3: TGTGCCAGCAGCCTCGGACAGATTAATGAAAAACTGTTTTTT.

The rearrangement uses TRBV19 and TRBJ1-5; the match to TRBD1 covers 8 bases. CDR3 length equals 17 residues. The junction had 7 bases not matched to a gene; V was cut back by 2 bases and J by 1 base. CDR1 is LNHDA, CDR2 SQIVND, per germline (reference sequence). This CDR3 reads CASSILTGAGSNQPQHF. CDR3 DNA: TGTGCCAGTAGTATATTGACAGGGGCTGGAAGCAATCAGCCCCAGCATTTT. The entire variable domain, with the rest obtained from reference TRBV19 and TRBJ1-5, is as follows: DGGITQSPKYLFRKEGQNVTLSCEQNLNHDAMYWYRQDPGQGLRLIYYSQIVNDFQKGDIAEGYSVSREKKESFPLTVTSAQKNPTAFYLCASSILTGAGSNQPQHFGDGTRLSIL.

The chain links TRBV19 to TRBJ1-2; 7 bases line up with TRBD1. V was clipped by 6 bases and J by 9 bases; unmatched bases: 10. Germline loops: CDR1 LNHDA, CDR2 SQIVND (reference sequence). This CDR3 spans 13 amino acids. The CDR3 DNA reads as TGTGCCAGTAGGAGGACAGGTCGGAGGAGCTACACCTTC. Its protein is CASRRTGRRSYTF.

The chain couples TRBV7-2 to TRBJ2-2, with a tentative D call TRBD2 (6 bases). This CDR3 region has 15 residues. Germline CDR1 and CDR2: SGHTA and FQGNSA. V lost 2 bases and J lost 5, with 12 bases in between. CDR3 sequence: CASSLPTAGTGELFF. CDR3 bases: TGTGCCAGCAGCTTACCCACGGCGGGGACCGGGGAGCTGTTTTTT.

The V call is TRBV7-9, the J call TRBJ2-2; D unclear. V was clipped by 5 bases and J by 3 bases, with 10 bases between them. This CDR3 spans 14 amino acids. In germline, CDR1 is SEHNR, CDR2 FQNEAQ (reference sequence). CDR3 protein: CASSPPGHTGELFF. In nucleotides, the CDR3 is TGTGCCAGCAGCCCGCCGGGTCACACCGGGGAGCTGTTTTTT.

A word on this clone: Other DNA variants within this sample encode the same CDR3. This chain joins TRBV4-2 and TRBJ1-3; 8 bases align to TRBD1. The CDR3 is 15 amino acids. CDR1 LGHNA and CDR2 YNFKEQ come from the germline V gene. Losses at the gene ends were 3 bases for V and 2 bases for J; bases not matched to a gene: 3. In DNA, the CDR3 is TGTGCCAGCAGCCAGGTGACAGGGGCTGGAAACACCATATATTTT. The encoded protein is CASSQVTGAGNTIYF.

This chain links TRBV13 with TRBJ2-3, with a tentative D call TRBD2 (5 bases). This CDR3 is 13 amino acids long. Germline values: CDR1 PRHDT, CDR2 FYEKMQ (reference sequence). V lost 3 bases and J lost 6, with 10 bases in between. The CDR3 loop reads CASSFLARDTQYF. CDR3 sequence (DNA): TGTGCCAGCAGCTTCCTAGCCAGGGATACGCAGTATTTT.

The chain recombines TRBV3-1 (or the pseudogene TRBV3-2) with TRBJ1-2; TRBD1 matches 7 bases. The CDR3 length is 13 residues. J was trimmed by 4 bases and V by 6 bases; bases with no gene match: 5. Germline CDR1 and CDR2: LGHDT and YNNKEL (reference sequence). The chain's CDR3 is CASSRTGAYGYTF. CDR3 bases: TGTGCCAGCAGTCGGACAGGCGCCTATGGCTACACCTTC.

This clone was observed a few times. The chain joins TRBV11-3 to TRBJ2-1, with D possibly being TRBD2 (6 bases). V lost 5 bases, J lost 5 bases, and 10 bases lay in between. Germline CDR1 reads SGHNT; CDR2 reads YENEEA. The CDR3 covers 13 residues. The CDR3 reads CASSPGLNNEQFF. Here the CDR3 DNA reads TGTGCCAGCAGCCCCGGACTAAACAATGAGCAGTTCTTC.

V and J are TRBV29-1 and TRBJ2-7, with D perhaps given as TRBD1 or TRBD2 (5 bases each). The CDR3 is made up of 13 amino acids. Per the germline V gene, CDR1 is SQVTM and CDR2 is ANQGSEA. V lost 7 bases, J lost 3 bases, and 16 bases lay in between. This CDR3 reads CSARRVGDYEQYF. The CDR3 DNA sequence: TGCAGCGCGCGCAGGGTGGGGGACTACGAGCAGTACTTC.

The rearrangement joins TRBV16 to TRBJ1-1; D call uncertain. The CDR3 has 16 amino acids. The germline V gene encodes CDR1 KGHSY and CDR2 FQNENV. V was shortened by 0 bases and J by 0 bases, with 11 bases between the two germline ends. The CDR3 spells CASSQSGQIMNTEAFF. The CDR3 region has the DNA TGTGCCAGCAGCCAATCAGGGCAAATCATGAACACTGAAGCTTTCTTT.

CDR3 coding DNA: TGTGCCAGCAGCCAAGATGCCATGACTAATGAAAAACTGTTTTTT. The encoded protein is CASSQDAMTNEKLFF. The chain joins TRBV4-2 to TRBJ1-4; D gene unclear. Trimming pared 0 bases from V and 2 bases from J, leaving 7 bases between. Germline assignment: CDR1 LGHNA and CDR2 YNFKEQ. The CDR3 spans 15 residues.

The V call is TRBV5-1, the J call TRBJ1-6; D is unclear. The V gene's germline CDR1 is SGHRS and CDR2 YFSETQ. The CDR3 contains 14 residues. V gave up 0 bases and J gave up 10 bases, with 11 bases separating them. The CDR3 region is CASSLDGIVSPLHF. CDR3 DNA: TGCGCCAGCAGCTTGGATGGGATCGTCTCACCCCTCCACTTT.

This chain links TRBV27 with TRBJ2-1; D is perhaps TRBD1 or TRBD2 (5 bases each). The V end lost 7 bases, the J end lost 9 bases, and 19 bases lay between the germline ends. Germline-derived CDR1 and CDR2 are MNHEY and SMNVEV (reference sequence). The length of the CDR3 is 14 residues. The CDR3 here is CASKRDGVRAEQFF. The CDR3, as DNA: TGTGCCAGCAAGAGGGACGGGGTGCGGGCTGAGCAGTTCTTC.

The V gene is TRBV7-2, the J gene TRBJ2-2, with D uncertain. The germline CDR1 and CDR2 sequences are SGHTA and FQGNSA. This CDR3 spans 15 amino acids. V gave up 5 bases and J gave up 0 bases, with 10 bases separating them. Here the CDR3 DNA reads TGTGCCAGCAGCCTCCGACGGACGAACACCGGGGAGCTGTTTTTT. Its protein product is CASSLRRTNTGELFF.

This clone appeared a single time. This chain joins TRBV19 and TRBJ1-5; D gene ambiguous. The CDR3 loop spans 14 amino acids. Germline CDR1 reads LNHDA; CDR2 reads SQIVND (reference sequence). V gave up 6 bases and J gave up 3 bases, with 12 bases separating them. CDR3 sequence: CASSLAEYNQPQHF. The CDR3 DNA is TGTGCCAGTAGCCTCGCGGAGTACAATCAGCCCCAGCATTTT. Supplemented by reference TRBV19 and TRBJ1-5, the full variable domain reads DGGITQSPKYLFRKEGQNVTLSCEQNLNHDAMYWYRQDPGQGLRLIYYSQIVNDFQKGDIAEGYSVSREKKESFPLTVTSAQKNPTAFYLCASSLAEYNQPQHFGDGTRLSIL.

The chain links TRBV6-1 to TRBJ2-5; 8 bases line up with TRBD1. Trimming at V came to 3 bases and at J to 4 bases, leaving 4 bases not matched to a gene. Germline V CDR1 and CDR2: MNHNS, SASEGT. The CDR3 runs 14 residues. CDR3 loop: CASSDGQGGETQYF. The CDR3 DNA reads as TGTGCCAGCAGTGACGGACAGGGTGGAGAGACCCAGTACTTC.

This clone has just a few counts. Other nucleotide sequences from this sample produce the same CDR3. V usage is TRBV18 and J usage is TRBJ2-1; D uncertain. Germline V CDR1 and CDR2: KGHSH, LQKENI. The germline V and J ends were trimmed by 3 bases and 5 bases, with 11 bases remaining between them. The CDR3 totals 14 residues. The CDR3 bases are TGTGCCAGCTCACCGGAAGGTAGAGACAATGAGCAGTTCTTC. Encoded protein: CASSPEGRDNEQFF.

The chain links TRBV18 to TRBJ1-1; 7 nucleotides agree with TRBD1. The germline gives CDR1 KGHSH, CDR2 LQKENI. Trimming removed 0 bases from V and 3 bases from J; junction bases left unmatched: 7. This CDR3 is 16 amino acids long. CDR3 protein: CASSPPDRESYTEAFF. Written as DNA, the CDR3 is TGTGCCAGCTCACCACCTGACAGGGAATCGTACACTGAAGCTTTCTTT. Complete variable domain (other parts from reference TRBV18 and TRBJ1-1): NAGVMQNPRHLVRRRGQEARLRCSPMKGHSHVYWYRQLPEEGLKFMVYLQKENIIDESGMPKERFSAEFPKEGPSILRIQQVVRGDSAAYFCASSPPDRESYTEAFFGQGTRLTVV.

This clone was recorded a few times. The chain is built from TRBV29-1 and TRBJ1-4, with TRBD1 identical over 8 bases. The length of the CDR3 is 15 residues. The J segment lost 6 bases and the V segment lost 6 bases, leaving 12 bases of the junction unmatched. CDR1 is SQVTM, CDR2 ANQGSEA, per germline. CDR3 loop: CSVRKTGTGYEKLFF. The CDR3 DNA reads as TGCAGCGTAAGGAAGACCGGGACAGGTTATGAAAAACTGTTTTTT.

V and J are TRBV7-6 and TRBJ2-7, with TRBD2 matching 9 bases. The CDR3 extends over 15 amino acids. Germline V gene data show CDR1 as SGHVS and CDR2 as FNYEAQ. V gave up 6 bases and J gave up 5 bases; unmatched junction bases: 11. The CDR3 coding sequence is TGTGCCAGCAGATTGACTAGCGGCTTTTCAGACGAGCAGTACTTC. As protein: CASRLTSGFSDEQYF.

In its sample, this clone was seen once. The CDR3 protein is CASSAVGVEQPQHF. The CDR3 DNA follows: TGCGCCAGCAGTGCTGTAGGGGTGGAACAGCCCCAGCATTTT. The gene calls are TRBV10-2 and TRBJ1-5, with TRBD1 as a possible D gene (5 bases). Looked up from germline, CDR1 is WSHSY and CDR2 is SAAADI. The CDR3 covers 14 residues. The germline V and J ends were trimmed by 4 bases and 7 bases, with 14 bases remaining between them.

The chain uses TRBV11-2 and TRBJ2-2; the match to TRBD2 covers 7 bases. CDR3 size: 16 residues. Germline trimming cut 5 bases from V and 2 bases from J; bases unmatched to any gene: 8. Germline lookup yields CDR1 SGHAT and CDR2 FQNNGV. CDR3: CASSLVLAVNTGELFF. The CDR3 DNA sequence: TGTGCCAGCAGCCTGGTTCTAGCGGTTAACACCGGGGAGCTGTTTTTT.

This clone was counted a few times. The V gene is TRBV9, the J gene TRBJ2-1; a weak D match, TRBD2 (6 bases). The V and J ends lost 0 bases and 9 bases respectively, with 16 bases between them. CDR1 and CDR2 (germline): SGDLS, YYNGEE. CDR3 length: 15 amino acids. The CDR3 spells CASSVAAGAIGEQFF. The CDR3 DNA sequence: TGTGCCAGCAGCGTAGCAGCGGGCGCGATAGGTGAGCAGTTCTTC. Full variable domain (rest looked up from reference TRBV9 and TRBJ2-1): DSGVTQTPKHLITATGQRVTLRCSPRSGDLSVYWYQQSLDQGLQFLIQYYNGEERAKGNILERFSAQQFPDLHSELNLSSLELGDSALYFCASSVAAGAIGEQFFGPGTRLTVL.

V gene TRBV5-6 combines with J gene TRBJ2-7, with 7 nucleotides matching TRBD1. CDR1 and CDR2 (germline): SGHDT, YYEEEE. The CDR3 is 14 amino acids. Germline trimming cut 5 bases from V and 2 bases from J; bases unmatched to any gene: 7. CDR3 in DNA: TGTGCCAGCAGTCGGGGACAGACCGCCTACGAGCAGTACTTC. It yields the protein CASSRGQTAYEQYF.

This clone was seen just once. This chain connects TRBV4-2 to TRBJ1-3; tentative D call: TRBD1 (6 bases). Trimming left V 0 bases short and J 0 bases short, with 15 bases between. The CDR3 runs 18 residues. Germline V gives CDR1 LGHNA, CDR2 YNFKEQ. CDR3 sequence: CASSQDGRTGHSGNTIYF. The CDR3 DNA is TGTGCCAGCAGCCAAGATGGCCGGACGGGACACTCTGGAAACACCATATATTTT.